This T cell receptor (beta chain) was profiled in a study of OX40 agonist ivuxolimab in advanced cancers. At the level of the study: Intravenous ivuxolimab was administered to patients every 2 weeks at 0.01 to 10 mg/kg. Study-wide results and limits: The CD4+ and CD8+ T cells in the blood had expanded clonally by week 6 at 0.1 to 3.0 mg/kg. Several nonresponders also turned out to have low normalized T-cell clonal expansion.

This clone has a single count. Its antigen is still unknown. CDR1 and CDR2 (germline): SGHVS, FNYEAQ. V shed 5 bases and J 3 bases; nucleotides not matched to a gene: 5. The length of the CDR3 is 15 residues. Produced via immunoSEQ multiplex PCR; TCRdb's table is partial and in-frame only. The sample has 42,000 or so clones, over 75% seen once. This TCR derives from an adult with an advanced solid tumor such as melanoma, head and neck, liver or kidney cancer. The chain combines TRBV7-6 with TRBJ1-3; 9 nucleotides match TRBD1. Sequenced material: CD4+ or CD8+ T cells sorted from blood, taken in a trial of the OX40 agonist ivuxolimab. Here the CDR3 reads CASSQGQGGGNTIYF. CDR3 in DNA: TGTGCCAGCAGCCAGGGACAGGGAGGTGGAAACACCATATATTTT.